This T cell receptor (beta chain) was sequenced for a study of T cell responses to AZD1222 COVID-19 vaccine. Study-wide findings and caveats: The sample set comprised mostly white British donors with more females, and clonal diversity was possibly underestimated.

The CDR3 contains 14 residues. V gave up 6 bases and J gave up 0 bases, with 12 bases separating them. Germline V gene sequence: CDR1 MNHEY, CDR2 SMNVEV (reference sequence). A word on this clone: Its antigen is undetermined.

Profiled with immunoSEQ multiplex PCR; TCRdb holds only in-frame clones, not every one. The table has about 110,000 clones, 88% seen once. The specimen was peripheral blood, collected on day 0 of AZD1222 vaccination. The J gene is TRBJ2-7, the V gene TRBV27; a weak D match, TRBD1 (5 bases). This receptor was taken from an adult in good health. DNA for the CDR3: TGTGCCAGCAGCGCGACAGAGACCTCCTACGAGCAGTACTTC. Translated, it gives CASSATETSYEQYF.